These 3 T cell receptor beta chains were all obtained from the same sample, sequenced in a study of CD8+CD57+ T cells in acquired aplastic anemia. Genomic DNA templated the TCR beta VDJ and CDR3 profiling. TCRdb re-derived calls from the reads in MiXCR, one entry per CDR3 protein. The table lists approximately 81,000 distinct CDR3 sequences, about 45% of them singletons. The sample consisted of sorted CD4+, CD8+, or CD8+CD57+ T cells (not recorded which) from PBMCs. These receptor sequences come from a human donor in good health, serving as a control.

The J gene is TRBJ1-2, the V gene TRBV24-1; 8 bases fit TRBD1. V dropped 4 bases and J dropped 3; count of bases not matched to a gene: 6. The CDR3 contains 15 residues. CDR1 and CDR2 (germline): KGHDR, SFDVKD. The CDR3 DNA reads TGTGCCACCAGTGAGGCCGGGACAGGACACTATGGCTACACCTTC. This codes for CATSEAGTGHYGYTF.

This clonotype was seen repeatedly, ten times or more. V gene TRBV19 combines with J gene TRBJ1-2, with D possibly TRBD1 on 5 matching bases. From germline, CDR1 is LNHDA and CDR2 SQIVND (reference sequence). The V end was cut by 8 bases, the J end by 7 bases, with 11 bases between. The CDR3 sequence is 11 residues long. The CDR3 loop is CASAAGAGYTF. CDR3 nucleotides: TGTGCCAGTGCTGCCGGGGCTGGCTACACCTTC. The variable domain in full, with the rest retrieved from reference TRBV19 and TRBJ1-2, is DGGITQSPKYLFRKEGQNVTLSCEQNLNHDAMYWYRQDPGQGLRLIYYSQIVNDFQKGDIAEGYSVSREKKESFPLTVTSAQKNPTAFYLCASAAGAGYTFGSGTRLTVV.

This chain links TRBV25-1 with TRBJ2-3; possibly TRBD1 for D (5 bases). The V end was cut by 9 bases, the J end by 9 bases, with 19 bases between. Germline V CDR1 and CDR2: MGHDK, SYGVNS. The CDR3 loop spans 13 amino acids. The CDR3 region is CASLSAGLKTQYF. Written as DNA, the CDR3 is TGTGCCAGTCTCTCGGCAGGGCTAAAGACGCAGTATTTT.